The T cell receptor beta chain described here comes from a study of T cell responses to AZD1222 COVID-19 vaccine (dated by TCRdb to the early 2020s). About the study as a whole: A total of about 250 trial participants underwent TCR sequencing, of whom more than 200 had received two doses of AZD1222 and some 26 had received two doses of the MenACWY control vaccine. Trial participants were enrolled by age into 18-55, 56-69 and 70-plus year subgroups, with around 150, 28 and 57 TCR-sequenced participants respectively. General findings and caveats noted by the study authors: Because no day 14 peak-response samples were available, repertoires were characterized only after the peak T cell response. Reportedly, almost half of the unique spike-specific TCRs recognized epitopes lying outside the regions that are mutated in the B.1.351 and B.1.1.7 variants. In the small 56-69-year group, the increase in depth fell short of significance, most likely because of low power. After two AZD1222 doses, both the breadth and the depth of spike-specific TCRs were significantly higher than at day 0 and than in MenACWY recipients. Only a handful of AZD1222 recipients were SARS-CoV-2 seropositive at baseline, limiting conclusions about previously exposed vaccinees. Vaccine-associated CD4 TCRs spanned the whole spike protein, with dominant responses in regions 160-218 and 743-854. Most participants were white British and females outnumbered males, and the authors suggested that clonal diversity may have been underestimated.

As for this clone: The antigen it recognizes is unknown. No qualities accompany the bases; no much larger clone lies one base away.

The time point label corresponds to: about 28 days (+/-7) after the second vaccine dose. AZD1222 recipients whose second dose came at about 4 weeks and those whose second dose came at about 12 weeks were combined into one group, since spike-specific TCR depth and breadth did not differ between the two schedules. The vaccinee samples were drawn from two UK trials, COV001 and COV002, one of which was a single-blind randomized controlled phase 2/3 trial testing AZD1222 (ChAdOx1 nCoV-19) in healthy adults. Trial participant PBMC samples were collected at day 0 and day 28 after the second dose for TCRbeta chain sequencing. The CDR3 regions of human TCRbeta chains were analyzed by immunosequencing. As for the original processing: TCRs in the repertoires were matched against a reference library of SARS-CoV-2-specific TCRs that had been generated with the MIRA antigen-specificity platform. Breadth was defined as the fraction of unique TCRs that were SARS-CoV-2-associated. Depth was defined as the fraction of total T cells that were SARS-CoV-2-associated. Using the MIRA data, each spike-specific TCR was assigned both to the spike region to which the TCR was reactive and to a CD4 or CD8 class. Log10-transformed breadth and depth values were compared by one-way ANOVA with Sidak's multiple comparisons tests. The table was pulled from immuneACCESS by TCRdb, which kept in-frame rearrangements only. Such tables lose some clones; where checked, under half of the loss comes from unresolved V genes, and the rest has no known cause. D and trimming come from the DNA, and the V and J calls and clone size come from that table. The sample table contains about 48,000 clones; only one count was recorded for around 85% of them. Around 6.5% of the sample is held by the ten biggest clonotypes.

The germline V gene provides CDR1 SGHTA and CDR2 FQGNSA. The CDR3 numbers 15 residues from cysteine through phenylalanine. Only CDR3 DNA remains: 45 bases, in frame from the first base. V is trimmed back by 0 bases and J by 4 bases, and the junction contains 2 bases that no gene match accounts for. Specimen: peripheral blood, collected 28 days after the second AZD1222 dose. The sequence came from an adult who received the AZD1222 COVID-19 vaccine. The chain uses TRBV7-2 and TRBJ2-1, with 8 junctional bases fitting TRBD2. The encoded CDR3 is CASSLARGGYNEQFF. The sequence in DNA is TGTGCCAGCAGCTTAGCCCGGGGGGGGTACAATGAGCAGTTCTTC.